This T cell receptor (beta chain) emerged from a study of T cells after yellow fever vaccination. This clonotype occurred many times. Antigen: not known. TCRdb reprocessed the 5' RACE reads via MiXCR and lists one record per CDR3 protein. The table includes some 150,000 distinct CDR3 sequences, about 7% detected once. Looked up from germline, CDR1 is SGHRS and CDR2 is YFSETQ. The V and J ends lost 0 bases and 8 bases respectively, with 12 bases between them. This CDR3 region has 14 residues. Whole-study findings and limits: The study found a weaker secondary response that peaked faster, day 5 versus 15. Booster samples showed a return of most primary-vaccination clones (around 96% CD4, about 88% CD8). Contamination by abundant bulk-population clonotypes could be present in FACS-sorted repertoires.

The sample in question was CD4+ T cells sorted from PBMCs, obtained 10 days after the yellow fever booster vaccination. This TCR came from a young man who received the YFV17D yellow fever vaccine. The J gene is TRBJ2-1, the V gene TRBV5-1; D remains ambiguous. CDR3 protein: CASSLVQVYDEQFF. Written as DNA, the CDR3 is TGCGCCAGCAGCTTGGTTCAGGTTTACGATGAGCAGTTCTTC.